The clone carrying this T cell receptor (beta chain) was detected a few times. The entry originates in a study of blood T cell repertoires in COVID-19. For the study at large: Samples representing acute and convalescent COVID-19 were sourced from the United States, Italy and Spain. T cells, B-cell-depleted T cells, or PBMCs supplied cDNA or gDNA.

The CDR3 totals 15 residues. Germline CDR1 is MNHEY and CDR2 is SVGAGI. Trimming took 0 bases from V and 3 from J, leaving 11 bases between them. The authors' processing: Reference gene primer amplification gave estimated nucleated cell counts. Using immunoSEQ multiplex PCR, the repertoire was profiled, and TCRdb retains in-frame clones only, with some absent. V and J calls and clone size come straight from that table; D and trimming were deduced from the DNA. Seen here are approximately 210,000 clones, more than 70% observed once, and the top ten hold about 3.6%. Sequencing was done on a sample of peripheral blood. The receptor was derived from a woman aged 80 or over with acute or convalescent COVID-19. The rearrangement joins TRBV6-5 to TRBJ1-1; no firm D call. The CDR3 nucleotides read TGTGCCAGCAGTTACTCCTATGTTCAGGACACTGAAGCTTTCTTT. Protein sequence: CASSYSYVQDTEAFF.